This T cell receptor beta chain was identified during a study of blood T cell repertoires in COVID-19 (dated by TCRdb to 2020 to 2022). Some background on the complete study: Collaborator samples came from the United States, Italy and Spain and covered acute and convalescent phases of COVID-19. The prospective study material was composed of cDNA or gDNA derived from T cells, B-cell-depleted T cells, or PBMCs. The dataset comprised deeply sampled blood TCRbeta repertoires from subjects exposed to, actively infected with, or recovered from COVID-19. The repertoires were made available in a free public database intended to serve as a resource for research on the immune response to SARS-CoV-2. Samples were obtained from the ongoing ImmuneRACE study (first 160 participants) and from about 1,300 subjects provided by 6 global collaborators. Nearly every sample came with metadata listing a de-identified subject ID, COVID-19 status, age in years and sex. Where available, HLA class I and class II types were obtained from metadata supplied by the sample provider rather than from assay-based typing.

At one collaborating source in Seattle, patients were enrolled during active infection and were followed longitudinally through the course of disease. Whole blood was collected in K2EDTA tubes by collaborating institutions according to the institutions' own protocols. For TCRbeta analysis, collaborator samples were shipped as frozen whole blood, as isolated PBMCs, or as DNA extracted from either sample type. The germline V gene (reference sequence) supplies CDR1 LNHDA and CDR2 SQIVND. Reading from cysteine to phenylalanine, the CDR3 counts 15 amino acids. Solely the CDR3 DNA is kept, with 45 bases framed from the first base. V lost 5 bases and J lost 1 base; the stretch between them is 14 bases long. TCRbeta CDR3 regions were amplified from genomic DNA by means of the immunoSEQ Assay, a bias-controlled multiplex PCR. The paper's processing steps were these. Nucleated cell counts per sample were estimated from amplification of reference gene primers within the assay. To quantify the absolute abundance of each unique TCRbeta CDR3 rearrangement, sequence reads were collapsed and filtered. For each sample, productive Simpson clonality was calculated as the square root of Simpson's diversity index over productive rearrangements. Here the immuneACCESS table is served through TCRdb, limited to in-frame sequences with V and J called. Missing clones are a known gap in these copies; in checked studies unresolved V genes cover under half, and the rest lacks a known reason. V, J and clone size are those of that table, while D and trimming were read from the DNA. For this sample there are hundreds of thousands of clones; about 90% appear just once. The top ten clonotypes cover 0.7% to 1% of the sample.

The paper as a whole reports these results and caveats: How much clinical and demographic metadata was included differed by source and by participant, and the metadata was provided uncurated.

Points on this clone: The antigen this receptor binds is unknown. Within one base of it there is no much larger clone, and no base qualities were kept.

The rearranged chain carries TRBV19 and TRBJ1-2; a weak D assignment points to TRBD1 (5 bases agree). Sequencing was carried out using peripheral blood. The sequence derives from a man younger than 35 with COVID-19, enrolled during active disease. CDR3 sequence: CASSESTAYNYGYTF. The bases are TGTGCCAGTAGTGAATCGACAGCTTATAACTATGGCTACACCTTC.